Listed below are T cell receptor beta chains from one sample, sequenced in a study of blood T cell repertoires in COVID-19. Here immunoSEQ multiplex PCR was the method, and the copy in TCRdb shows in-frame clones only, minus some. The sample carries a few hundred thousand clones, roughly 87% recorded once. The sequenced material came from peripheral blood. All receptors derive from a woman in her 50s who had recovered from COVID-19. CDR3s leave out the opening cysteine and the closing phenylalanine or tryptophan. Fields, in order: clone size, V gene, J gene, CDR3 protein. Only some rows state a clone size, as once, few, many or a class for expanded clones.

>-|TRBV5-4|TRBJ1-1
ASSSLQGRSTEAF
>-|TRBV19|TRBJ1-2
ASSPGLYGYT
>-|TRBV19|TRBJ1-3
ASRLSSGNTIY
>-|TRBV2|TRBJ1-2
ASSEALPGIYGYT
>-|TRBV7-8|TRBJ2-7
ASSLAGLAQTYEQY
>once|TRBV5-1|TRBJ1-3
ASSLTGTEFSGNTIY
>-|TRBV5-1|TRBJ1-2
ASSLGPQQGDTSGYT
>-|TRBV4-1|TRBJ1-4
ASSRGDEKLF
>-|TRBV2|TRBJ1-2
ASIVVAGSIYGYT
>-|TRBV14|TRBJ1-1
ASSLGQGQGLTEAF
>few|TRBV19|TRBJ1-1
ASSRGQRLLNTEAF
>-|TRBV5-1|TRBJ2-7
ASSYRDRTYEQY
>-|TRBV7-2|TRBJ1-1
ASSLSPVLNTEAF
>-|TRBV4-2|TRBJ1-4
ASSQGASQYEKLF
>-|TRBV5-8|TRBJ1-1
ASSFWGQKNTEAF
>-|TRBV19|TRBJ1-2
ASSMNRGIGYT
>-|TRBV11-2|TRBJ2-3
ASSLGADFTDTQY
>-|TRBV28|TRBJ2-7
ASSPTGTYEQY
>-|TRBV28|TRBJ2-1
ASSIGTSGTREQF
>-|TRBV11-2|TRBJ1-1
ASSLVASTANTEAF
>-|TRBV25-1|TRBJ2-5
ASSQNGQGFRETQY
>-|TRBV6-5|TRBJ1-1
ASSNDRGTEAF
>-|TRBV5-1|TRBJ1-1
ASSLGGQGEAF
>-|TRBV11-2|TRBJ1-5
ASSSRAGNSNQPQH
>-|TRBV30|TRBJ1-1
AWGGVAAF
>-|TRBV7-2|TRBJ2-7
ASSQTPPYEQY
>few|TRBV11-2|TRBJ1-6
ASRPDTNSPLH
>-|TRBV20-1|TRBJ2-1
SARGLDRPF
>-|TRBV19|TRBJ1-5
ASSIERNQPQH
>-|TRBV15|TRBJ2-1
ATSRGGGAYNEQF
>-|TRBV7-2|TRBJ2-3
ASSPGQVSDTQY
>-|TRBV5-6|TRBJ2-7
ASSWGLGVSYEQY
>-|TRBV11-3|TRBJ2-5
ASSQGLVGETQY
>-|TRBV3-1/TRBV3-2|TRBJ2-7
ASSPEWSPLSYEQY
>-|TRBV6-6|TRBJ1-3
ASNLRDTQNTIY
>-|TRBV5-5|TRBJ1-2
ASSLADRDRALANYGYT
>-|TRBV2|TRBJ1-4
ASSEFRGLGEKLF
>-|TRBV12-3/TRBV12-4|TRBJ1-1
ASSLSIMEAF
>-|TRBV7-8|TRBJ1-6
ASSLRALPNRGGLGSPLH
>-|TRBV10-3|TRBJ1-1
AISTGEGRDTEAF
>-|TRBV28|TRBJ2-2
ASSNGTTRLNTGELF